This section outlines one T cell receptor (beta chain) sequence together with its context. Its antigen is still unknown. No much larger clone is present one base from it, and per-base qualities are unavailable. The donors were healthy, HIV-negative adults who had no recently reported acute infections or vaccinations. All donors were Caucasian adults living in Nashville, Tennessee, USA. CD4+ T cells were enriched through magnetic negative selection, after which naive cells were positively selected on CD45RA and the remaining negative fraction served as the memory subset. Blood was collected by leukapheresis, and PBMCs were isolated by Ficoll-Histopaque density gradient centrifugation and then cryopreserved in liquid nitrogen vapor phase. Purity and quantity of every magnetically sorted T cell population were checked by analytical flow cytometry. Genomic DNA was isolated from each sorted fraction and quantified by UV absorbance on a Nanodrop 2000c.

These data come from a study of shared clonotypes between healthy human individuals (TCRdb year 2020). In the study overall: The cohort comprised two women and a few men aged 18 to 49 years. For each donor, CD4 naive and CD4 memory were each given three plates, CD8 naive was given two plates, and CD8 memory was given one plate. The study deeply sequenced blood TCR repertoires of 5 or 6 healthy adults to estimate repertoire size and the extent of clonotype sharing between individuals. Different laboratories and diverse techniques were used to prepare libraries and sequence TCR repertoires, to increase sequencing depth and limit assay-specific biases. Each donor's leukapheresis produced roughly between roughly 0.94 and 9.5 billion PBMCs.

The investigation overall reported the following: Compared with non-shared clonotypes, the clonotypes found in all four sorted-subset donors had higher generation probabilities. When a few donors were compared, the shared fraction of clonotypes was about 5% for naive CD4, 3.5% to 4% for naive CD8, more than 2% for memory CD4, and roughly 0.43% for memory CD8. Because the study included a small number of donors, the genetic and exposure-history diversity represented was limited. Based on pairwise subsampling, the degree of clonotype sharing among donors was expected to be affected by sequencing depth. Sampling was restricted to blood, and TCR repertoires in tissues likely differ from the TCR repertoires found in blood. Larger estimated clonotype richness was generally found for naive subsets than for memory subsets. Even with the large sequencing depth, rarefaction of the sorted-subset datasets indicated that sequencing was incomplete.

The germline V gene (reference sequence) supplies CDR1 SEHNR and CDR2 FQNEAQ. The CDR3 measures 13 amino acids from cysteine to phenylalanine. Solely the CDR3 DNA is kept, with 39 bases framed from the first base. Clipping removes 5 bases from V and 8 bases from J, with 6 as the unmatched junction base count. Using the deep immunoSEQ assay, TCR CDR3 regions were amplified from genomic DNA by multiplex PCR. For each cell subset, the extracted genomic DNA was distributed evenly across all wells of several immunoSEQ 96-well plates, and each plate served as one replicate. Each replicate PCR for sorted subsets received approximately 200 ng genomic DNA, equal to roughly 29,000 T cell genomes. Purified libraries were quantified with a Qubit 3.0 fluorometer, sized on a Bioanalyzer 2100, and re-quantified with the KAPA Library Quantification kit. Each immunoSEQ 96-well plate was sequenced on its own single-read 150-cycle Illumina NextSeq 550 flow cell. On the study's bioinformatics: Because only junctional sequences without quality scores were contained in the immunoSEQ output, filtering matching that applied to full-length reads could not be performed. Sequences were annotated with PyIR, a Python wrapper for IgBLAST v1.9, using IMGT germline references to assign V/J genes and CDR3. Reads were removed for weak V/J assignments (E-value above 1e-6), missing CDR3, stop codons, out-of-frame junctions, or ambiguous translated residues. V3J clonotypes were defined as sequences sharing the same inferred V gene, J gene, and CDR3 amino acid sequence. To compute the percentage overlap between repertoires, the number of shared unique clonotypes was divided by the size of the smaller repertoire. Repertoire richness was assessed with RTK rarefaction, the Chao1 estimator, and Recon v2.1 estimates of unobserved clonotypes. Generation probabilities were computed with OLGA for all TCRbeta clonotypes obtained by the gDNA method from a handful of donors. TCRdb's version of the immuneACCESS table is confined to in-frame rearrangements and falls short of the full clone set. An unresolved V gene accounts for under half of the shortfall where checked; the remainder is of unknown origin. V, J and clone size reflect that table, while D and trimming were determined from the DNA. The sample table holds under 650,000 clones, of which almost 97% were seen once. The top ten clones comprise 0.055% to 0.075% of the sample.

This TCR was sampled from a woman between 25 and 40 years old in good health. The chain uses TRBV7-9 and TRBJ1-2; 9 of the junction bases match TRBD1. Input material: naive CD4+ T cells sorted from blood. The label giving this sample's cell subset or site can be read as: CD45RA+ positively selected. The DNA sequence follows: TGTGCCAGCAGCCTTGGGACAGGGACGGGCTACACCTTC. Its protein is CASSLGTGTGYTF.